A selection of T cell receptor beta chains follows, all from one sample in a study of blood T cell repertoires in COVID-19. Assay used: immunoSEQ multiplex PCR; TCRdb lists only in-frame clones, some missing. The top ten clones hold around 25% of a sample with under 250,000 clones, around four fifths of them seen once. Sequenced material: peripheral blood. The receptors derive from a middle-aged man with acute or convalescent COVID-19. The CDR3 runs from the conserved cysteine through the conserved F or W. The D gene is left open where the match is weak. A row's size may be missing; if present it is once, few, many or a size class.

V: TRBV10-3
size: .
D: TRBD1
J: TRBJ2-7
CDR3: CAISDPGQGTYEQYF
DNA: TGTGCCATCAGTGATCCGGGACAGGGTACCTACGAGCAGTACTTC

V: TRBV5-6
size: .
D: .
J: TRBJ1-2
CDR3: CASSFSPTSYGYTF
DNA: TGTGCCAGCAGCTTCAGTCCCACCAGCTATGGCTACACCTTC

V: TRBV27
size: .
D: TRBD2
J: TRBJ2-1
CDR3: CASSLFRLAGYNEQFF
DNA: TGTGCCAGCAGTTTATTCCGACTAGCGGGGTACAATGAGCAGTTCTTC

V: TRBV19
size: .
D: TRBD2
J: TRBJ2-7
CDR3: CASTGLAPYEQYF
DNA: TGTGCCAGTACCGGACTAGCGCCCTACGAGCAGTACTTC

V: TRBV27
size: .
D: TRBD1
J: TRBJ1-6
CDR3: CASSSTLRQGKDSPLHF
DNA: TGTGCCAGCAGTTCAACACTCAGACAGGGGAAGGATTCACCCCTCCACTTT

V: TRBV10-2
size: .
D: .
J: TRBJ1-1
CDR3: CASSGYGALYTEAFF
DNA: TGCGCCAGCAGTGGCTATGGGGCCCTCTACACTGAAGCTTTCTTT

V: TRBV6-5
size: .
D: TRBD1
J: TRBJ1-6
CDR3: CASSRDRINSPLHF
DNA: TGTGCCAGCAGTCGGGACAGGATTAATTCACCCCTCCACTTT

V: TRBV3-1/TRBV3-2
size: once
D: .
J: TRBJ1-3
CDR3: CASSRSNSGNTIYF
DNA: TGTGCCAGCAGCCGAAGCAACTCTGGAAACACCATATATTTT

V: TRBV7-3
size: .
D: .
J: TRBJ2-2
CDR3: CASSRVTATGELFF
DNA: TGTGCCAGCAGCCGAGTGACTGCGACCGGGGAGCTGTTTTTT

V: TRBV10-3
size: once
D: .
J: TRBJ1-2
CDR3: CAISEGDTPNYGYTF
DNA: TGTGCCATCAGTGAGGGGGACACCCCTAACTATGGCTACACCTTC

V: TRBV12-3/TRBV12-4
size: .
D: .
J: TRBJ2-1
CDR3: CASSLEPGHRSFF
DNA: TGTGCCAGCAGTTTGGAACCGGGACATCGTTCGTTCTTC

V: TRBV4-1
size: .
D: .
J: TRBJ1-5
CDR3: CASSQEHLSNQPQHF
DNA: TGCGCCAGCAGCCAAGAACATCTTAGCAATCAGCCCCAGCATTTT

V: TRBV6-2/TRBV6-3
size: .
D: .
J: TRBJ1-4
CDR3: CASSYGLPSTNEKLFF
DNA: TGTGCCAGCAGTTACGGACTTCCTTCAACTAATGAAAAACTGTTTTTT

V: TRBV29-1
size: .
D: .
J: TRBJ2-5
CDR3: CSAEGGRGETQYF
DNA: TGCAGCGCCGAGGGGGGGCGCGGGGAGACCCAGTACTTC

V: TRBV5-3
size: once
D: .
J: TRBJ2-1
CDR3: CARSTVPDQRNEQFF
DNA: TGTGCCAGAAGCACCGTGCCAGACCAGCGGAATGAGCAGTTCTTC

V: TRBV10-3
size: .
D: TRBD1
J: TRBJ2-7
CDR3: CAINSVVGQGGGSYEQYF
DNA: TGTGCCATCAATTCGGTCGTCGGACAGGGGGGAGGATCCTACGAGCAGTACTTC

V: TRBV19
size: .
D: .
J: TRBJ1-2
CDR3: CASSLRGLYGYTF
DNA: TGTGCCAGTTCACTTAGAGGGCTCTATGGCTACACCTTC

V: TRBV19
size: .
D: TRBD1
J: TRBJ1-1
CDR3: CASSPNGQGRMKNTEAFF
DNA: TGTGCCAGTAGTCCCAATGGACAGGGGCGGATGAAGAACACTGAAGCTTTCTTT

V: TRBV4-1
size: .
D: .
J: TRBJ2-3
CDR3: CASSQERGYADTQYF
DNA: TGCGCCAGCAGCCAAGAAAGGGGGTACGCCGATACGCAGTATTTT

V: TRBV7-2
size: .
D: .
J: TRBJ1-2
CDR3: CASSPWSGRDDYGYTF
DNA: TGTGCCAGCAGCCCCTGGAGTGGTCGGGATGACTATGGCTACACCTTC

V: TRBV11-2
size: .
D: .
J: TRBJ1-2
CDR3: CASSHRSDYGYTF
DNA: TGTGCCAGCAGCCATAGGAGCGACTATGGCTACACCTTC

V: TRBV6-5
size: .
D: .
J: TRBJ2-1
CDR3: CASSLGGRGYNEQFF
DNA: TGTGCCAGCAGTTTAGGGGGTAGAGGGTACAATGAGCAGTTCTTC

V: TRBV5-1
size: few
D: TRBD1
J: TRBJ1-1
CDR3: CASSPGGTGGFLNTEAFF
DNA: TGCGCCAGCAGCCCCGGAGGGACAGGGGGCTTCCTGAACACTGAAGCTTTCTTT

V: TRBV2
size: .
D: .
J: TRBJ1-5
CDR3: CASRLFDISNQPQHF
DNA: TGTGCCAGCAGGCTCTTTGACATTAGCAATCAGCCCCAGCATTTT

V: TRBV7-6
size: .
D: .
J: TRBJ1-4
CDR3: CASSPGTNEKLFF
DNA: TGTGCCAGCAGTCCAGGCACCAATGAAAAACTGTTTTTT

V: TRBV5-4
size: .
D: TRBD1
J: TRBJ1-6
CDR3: CASSWGQGKNSPLHF
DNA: TGTGCCAGCAGCTGGGGACAGGGGAAAAATTCACCCCTCCACTTT

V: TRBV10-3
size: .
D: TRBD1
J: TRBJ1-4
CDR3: CAISDRSGDSLNEKLFF
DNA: TGTGCCATCAGTGATCGGTCTGGGGACAGCCTTAATGAAAAACTGTTTTTT

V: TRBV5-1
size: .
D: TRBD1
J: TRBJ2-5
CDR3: CASSWDSQETQYF
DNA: TGCGCCAGCAGCTGGGACAGCCAAGAGACCCAGTACTTC

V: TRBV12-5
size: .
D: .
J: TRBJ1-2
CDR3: CASGLVRYRGSGGYTF
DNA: TGTGCTAGTGGTTTGGTACGATATAGGGGATCTGGTGGCTACACCTTC

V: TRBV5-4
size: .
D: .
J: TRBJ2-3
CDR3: CASSYREFGTDTQYF
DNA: TGTGCCAGCAGCTATCGGGAGTTCGGCACAGATACGCAGTATTTT

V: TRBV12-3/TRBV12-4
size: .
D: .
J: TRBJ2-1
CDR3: CASSSWTNEGQFF
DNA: TGTGCCAGCAGTTCTTGGACTAATGAGGGGCAGTTCTTC

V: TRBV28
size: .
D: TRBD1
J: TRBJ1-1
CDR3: CASRRTGSNTEAFF
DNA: TGTGCCAGCAGGCGGACAGGGTCGAACACTGAAGCTTTCTTT

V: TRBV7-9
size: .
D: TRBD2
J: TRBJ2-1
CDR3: CASSFLGLALNEQFF
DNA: TGTGCCAGCAGCTTCTTGGGACTAGCGCTAAATGAGCAGTTCTTC

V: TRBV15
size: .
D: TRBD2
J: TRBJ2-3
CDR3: CATSGAGFSTDTQYF
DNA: TGTGCCACCAGCGGAGCGGGATTTAGCACAGATACGCAGTATTTT

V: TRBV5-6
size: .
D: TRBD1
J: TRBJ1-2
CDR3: CASSLAEGRGSHGYTF
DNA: TGTGCCAGCAGCTTGGCCGAGGGCAGGGGGTCCCATGGCTACACCTTC

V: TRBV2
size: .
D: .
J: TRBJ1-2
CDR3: CASRAGRSNYGYTF
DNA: TGTGCCAGCAGGGCGGGACGGAGCAACTATGGCTACACCTTC

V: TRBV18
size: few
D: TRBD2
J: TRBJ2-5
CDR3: CASSPPLAGNQETQYF
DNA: TGTGCCAGCTCACCGCCCCTAGCGGGAAACCAAGAGACCCAGTACTTC

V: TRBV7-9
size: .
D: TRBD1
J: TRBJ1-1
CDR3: CASSGNRGLGTEAFF
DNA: TGTGCCAGCAGCGGGAACAGGGGGCTAGGTACTGAAGCTTTCTTT

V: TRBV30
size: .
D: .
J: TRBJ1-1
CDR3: CACTEGVNTEAFF
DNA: TGTGCCTGCACTGAAGGAGTGAACACTGAAGCTTTCTTT

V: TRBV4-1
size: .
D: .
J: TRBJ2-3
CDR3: CASSPQGPRTDTQYF
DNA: TGCGCCAGCAGCCCACAGGGACCCCGCACAGATACGCAGTATTTT

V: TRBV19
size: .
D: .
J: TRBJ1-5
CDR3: CASSNRGFQPQHF
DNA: TGTGCCAGTAGTAATAGGGGCTTTCAGCCCCAGCATTTT

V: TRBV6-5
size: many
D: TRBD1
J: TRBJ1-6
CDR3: CASSFRTGFNSPLHF
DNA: TGTGCCAGCAGTTTCCGGACAGGGTTTAATTCACCCCTCCACTTT

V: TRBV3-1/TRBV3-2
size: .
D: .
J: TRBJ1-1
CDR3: CASSQAETGKAFF
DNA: TGTGCCAGCAGCCAAGCCGAGACGGGAAAAGCTTTCTTT